This TCR beta chain derives from a study of T cells after yellow fever vaccination. General study results and limits: Post-booster repertoires contained most primary-vaccination clones again (approximately 97% CD4, roughly 91% CD8). FACS-sorted repertoires could contain abundant clonotypes contaminating from the bulk population.

In regard to this clonotype: No antigen is known for it.

The germline gives CDR1 LGHDT, CDR2 YNNKEL (reference sequence). This CDR3 has 15 amino acids. The V gene end was trimmed by 4 bases and the J gene end by 6 bases; junction bases not matched to a gene: 4. In making TCR cDNA, 5'RACE template switching added a universal primer site and UMIs to it. TCRdb called the 5' RACE reads again in MiXCR, with one record for every CDR3 protein. Of nearly 350,000 distinct CDR3 sequences in the sample, roughly 8.3% were seen once. The clonotype originates from a man younger than 35 who received the YFV17D yellow fever vaccine. The sample consisted of PBMCs, taken more than 40 days after the first yellow fever vaccination. The chain recombines TRBV3-1 with TRBJ2-1; TRBD2 matches at 12 bases. The CDR3 here is CASSPPSGGANEQFF. CDR3 coding DNA: TGTGCCAGCAGCCCCCCTAGCGGGGGGGCCAATGAGCAGTTCTTC.